This T cell receptor beta chain was found in a study of blood T cell repertoires in COVID-19. About the study: Italy, Spain and the United States were the sources of the convalescent and acute COVID-19 samples. T cells, B-cell-depleted T cells, or PBMCs supplied cDNA or gDNA.

Method: immunoSEQ multiplex PCR; TCRdb's copy keeps in-frame clones and lacks some. This sample has more than 20,000 clones; roughly 86% occur once, and the top ten carry more than 25%. CDR3 length: 13 residues. Trimming removed 4 bases at V and 4 bases at J, with 8 bases between. Germline lookup yields CDR1 MNHEY and CDR2 SMNVEV (reference sequence). Sequencing was done on a sample of peripheral blood. The sequence derives from a human donor with active COVID-19. The donor label of this sample is uncertain. The chain couples TRBV27 to TRBJ1-3; perhaps TRBD1 as D (6 bases). The CDR3 DNA follows: TGTGCCAGCAGTTCCAGGGGCGGAAACACCATATATTTT. Translated, it gives CASSSRGGNTIYF.